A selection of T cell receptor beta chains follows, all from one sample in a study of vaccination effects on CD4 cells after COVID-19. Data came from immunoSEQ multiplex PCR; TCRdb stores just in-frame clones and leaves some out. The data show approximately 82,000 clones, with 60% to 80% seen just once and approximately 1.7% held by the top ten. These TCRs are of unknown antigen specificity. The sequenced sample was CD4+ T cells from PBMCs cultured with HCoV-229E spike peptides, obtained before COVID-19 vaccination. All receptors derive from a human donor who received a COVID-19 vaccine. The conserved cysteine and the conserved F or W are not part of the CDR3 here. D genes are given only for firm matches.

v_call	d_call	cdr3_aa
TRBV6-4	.	ASSVLPTGNEQF
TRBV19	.	ASSIYDGDTGNSPLH
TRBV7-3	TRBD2	ASSLGLAGGTDTQY
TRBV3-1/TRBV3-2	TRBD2	ASSQDASGDRTDTQY
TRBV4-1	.	ASSQPGGRVGGTEAF
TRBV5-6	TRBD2	ASILAGAGWETQY
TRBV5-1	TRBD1	ASSPYAGGKDTQY
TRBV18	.	ASSSRGDHGYT
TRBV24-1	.	ATSDFSIRDKNTGELF
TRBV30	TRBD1	ACSTQGVSNGYT
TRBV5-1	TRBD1	ASSFRTGDMEQF
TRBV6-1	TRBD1	ASSEYPGGNTGELF
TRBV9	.	ASSVVTVNTEAF
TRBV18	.	ASSPPDVGSKTQY
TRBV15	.	ATSRDRTDETQY
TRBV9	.	ASSAEEGEQF
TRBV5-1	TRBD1	ASSASGTGSRETQY
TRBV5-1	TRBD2	ASSLVGGGATGELF
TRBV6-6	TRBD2	ASSHQGTSGYNEQF
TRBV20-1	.	VATRQDTQY
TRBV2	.	ASSERGNTDTQY
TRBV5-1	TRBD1	ASKGSRGQGFFNEQF
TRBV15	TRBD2	ATSPAAGGPKGEQF
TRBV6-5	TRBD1	ASRDDRGRKLF
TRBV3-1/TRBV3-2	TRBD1	ASSPSTGENIQY
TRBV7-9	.	ASSPRDYGYT
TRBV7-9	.	ASSVDSTSGANVLT
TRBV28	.	ASSLTTSSGNTIY
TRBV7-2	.	ASSDGAANYGYT
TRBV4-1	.	ASSQVTGGSNTIY
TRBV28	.	ASSLGRLNTEAF
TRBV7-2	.	ASSLGESSYNEQF
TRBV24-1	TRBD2	ATSDSSGSSYNEQF
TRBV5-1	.	ASSLGSGTNYGYT
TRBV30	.	AWSRLLTGADTQY
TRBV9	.	ASSGSARSGTEAF
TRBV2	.	ASSEVQIRGYNEQF
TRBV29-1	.	SVVGYQETQY
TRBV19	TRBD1	ASSGTGSQETQY
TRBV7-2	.	ASSLLGGAIQETQY
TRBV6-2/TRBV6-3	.	ASSYRFTDTQY
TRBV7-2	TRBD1	ASSSRTGWETQY
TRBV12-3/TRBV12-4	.	ASSLASPDTQY
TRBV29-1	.	SASSSSRGNEKLF
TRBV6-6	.	ASSQGSGTDTQY
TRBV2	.	ASSDLEYTEAF
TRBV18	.	ASSPDVEGYYGYT
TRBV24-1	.	ATAGRGKVADTQY
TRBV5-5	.	ASSSNTENTEAF
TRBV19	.	ASTPYSASSGANVLT
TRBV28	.	ASTRGGRFRGQETQY
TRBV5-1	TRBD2	ASYLDLGEGDTGELF
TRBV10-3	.	AISESGVANTEAF
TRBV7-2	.	ASSSQAMNTEAF
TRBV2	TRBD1	ASNNAWDSDYGYT
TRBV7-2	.	ASSRGSTDTQY
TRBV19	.	ASSSTGNYGYT